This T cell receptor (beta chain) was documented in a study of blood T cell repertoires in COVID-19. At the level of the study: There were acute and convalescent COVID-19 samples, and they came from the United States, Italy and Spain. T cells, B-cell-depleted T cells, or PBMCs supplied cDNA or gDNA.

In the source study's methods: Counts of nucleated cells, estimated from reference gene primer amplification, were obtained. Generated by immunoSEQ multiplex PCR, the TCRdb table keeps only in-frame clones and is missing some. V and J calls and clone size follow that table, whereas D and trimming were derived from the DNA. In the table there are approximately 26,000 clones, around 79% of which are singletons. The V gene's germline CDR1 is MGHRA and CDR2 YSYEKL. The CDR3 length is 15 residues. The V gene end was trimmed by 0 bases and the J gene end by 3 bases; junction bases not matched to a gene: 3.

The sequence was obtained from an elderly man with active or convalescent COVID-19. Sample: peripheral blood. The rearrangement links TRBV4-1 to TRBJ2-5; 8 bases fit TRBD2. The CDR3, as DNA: TGCGCCAGCAGCCAAGATCCAGCGGGGGAAGAGACCCAGTACTTC. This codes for CASSQDPAGEETQYF.